This T cell receptor beta chain appears in the sequencing data of a study of CD8 T cells in ankylosing spondylitis. Study findings and constraints: Within ankylosing spondylitis blood, a TCR beta motif made up of several highly homologous variants appeared to be characteristic.

This clonotype was seen many times. The antigen remains unidentified. A single record per CDR3 protein comes from TCRdb applying MiXCR to the 5' RACE reads. The sample comprises around 490,000 distinct CDR3 sequences, 5.3% of which are singletons, and roughly 3.5% rests with the top ten. V shed 4 bases and J 1 base; nucleotides not matched to a gene: 8. This CDR3 is 17 amino acids long. Looked up from germline, CDR1 is LGHDT and CDR2 is YNNKEL (reference sequence). The sample consisted of blood, either unsorted or a sorted T cell fraction (not recorded which). The TCR was taken from a male donor with ankylosing spondylitis. The chain is built from TRBV3-1 and TRBJ2-3, with TRBD2 identical over 10 bases. CDR3 sequence reads: CASSLGLAGAGTDTQYF. In DNA form, the CDR3 reads TGTGCCAGCAGCCTTGGGCTAGCGGGAGCCGGCACAGATACGCAGTATTTT.